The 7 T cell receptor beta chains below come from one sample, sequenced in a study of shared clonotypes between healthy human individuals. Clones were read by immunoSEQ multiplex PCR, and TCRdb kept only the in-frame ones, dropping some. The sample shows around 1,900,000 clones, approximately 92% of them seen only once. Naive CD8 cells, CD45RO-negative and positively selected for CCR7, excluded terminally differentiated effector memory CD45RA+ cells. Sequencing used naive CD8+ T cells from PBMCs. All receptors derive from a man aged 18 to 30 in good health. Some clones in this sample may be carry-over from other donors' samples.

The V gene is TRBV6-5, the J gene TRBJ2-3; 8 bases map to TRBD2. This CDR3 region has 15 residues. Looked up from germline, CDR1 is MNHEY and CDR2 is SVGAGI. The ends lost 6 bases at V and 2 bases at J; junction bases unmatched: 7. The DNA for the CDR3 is TGTGCCAGCAGCCTACTAGCGGAGAACACAGATACGCAGTATTTT. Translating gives CASSLLAENTDTQYF.

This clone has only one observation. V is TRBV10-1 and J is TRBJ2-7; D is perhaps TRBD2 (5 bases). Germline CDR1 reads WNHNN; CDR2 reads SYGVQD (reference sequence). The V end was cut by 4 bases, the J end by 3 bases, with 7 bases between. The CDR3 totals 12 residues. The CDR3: CASSAGNYEQYF. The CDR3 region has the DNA TGCGCCAGCAGTGCCGGGAACTACGAGCAGTACTTC.

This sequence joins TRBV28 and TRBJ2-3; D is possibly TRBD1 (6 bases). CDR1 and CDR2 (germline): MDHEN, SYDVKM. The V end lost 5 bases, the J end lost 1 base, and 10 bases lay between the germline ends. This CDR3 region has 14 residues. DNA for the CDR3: TGTGCCAGCAGTACAGGGTCAGGCACAGATACGCAGTATTTT. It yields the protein CASSTGSGTDTQYF. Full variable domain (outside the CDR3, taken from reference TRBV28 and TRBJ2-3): DVKVTQSSRYLVKRTGEKVFLECVQDMDHENMFWYRQDPGLGLRLIYFSYDVKMKEKGDIPEGYSVSREKKERFSLILESASTNQTSMYLCASSTGSGTDTQYFGPGTRLTVL.

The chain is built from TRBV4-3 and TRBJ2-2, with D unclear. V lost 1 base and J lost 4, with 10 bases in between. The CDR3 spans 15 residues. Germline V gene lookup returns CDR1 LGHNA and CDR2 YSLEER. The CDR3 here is CASSQGAVATGELFF. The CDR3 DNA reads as TGCGCCAGCAGCCAAGGAGCAGTGGCCACCGGGGAGCTGTTTTTT.

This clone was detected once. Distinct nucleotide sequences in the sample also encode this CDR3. CDR3 residues: CASSVGGTGYEQYF. CDR3 coding DNA: TGTGCCAGCAGCGTGGGCGGGACCGGTTACGAGCAGTACTTC. This rearrangement joins TRBV9 to TRBJ2-7; TRBD2 might be the D (6 bases). The ends were cut back, 2 bases at V and 4 bases at J, with 13 bases in the middle. The CDR3 covers 14 residues. From germline, CDR1 is SGDLS and CDR2 YYNGEE.

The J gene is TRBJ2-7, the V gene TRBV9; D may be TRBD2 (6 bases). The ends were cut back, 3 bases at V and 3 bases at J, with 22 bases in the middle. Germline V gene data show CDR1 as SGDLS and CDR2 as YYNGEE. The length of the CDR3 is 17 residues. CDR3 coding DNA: TGTGCCAGCAGCGGATCCAGGGAGGCGGGATCCTACTACGAGCAGTACTTC. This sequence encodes CASSGSREAGSYYEQYF.

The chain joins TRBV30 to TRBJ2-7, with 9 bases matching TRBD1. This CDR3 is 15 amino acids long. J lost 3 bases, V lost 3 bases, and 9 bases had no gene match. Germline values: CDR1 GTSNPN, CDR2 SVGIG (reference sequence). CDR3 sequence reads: CAWREGQGKHYEQYF. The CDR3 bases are TGTGCCTGGAGGGAAGGACAGGGGAAGCACTACGAGCAGTACTTC.